A single sample is the source of the 21 T cell receptor beta chains below, sequenced in a study of T cells in Graves' hyperthyroidism and ophthalmopathy. RNA transcripts provided the source from which TCR beta CDR3 regions were amplified. An initial round of RT-PCR targeting the TCR CDR3 relied on the HTBI primer set. TCRdb reanalysed the multiplex PCR reads using MiXCR and keeps one entry per CDR3 protein. The table has 800,000 or so distinct CDR3 sequences, more than 30% seen once. The sample consisted of blood. Source of these receptors: a man between 18 and 35 years old with Graves' hyperthyroidism.

The chain has TRBV5-1 and TRBJ2-5; 11 bases align to TRBD2. The V and J ends lost 0 bases and 3 bases, in that order; junction bases with no gene match: 16. Germline V lookup: CDR1 SGHRS, CDR2 YFSETQ. The CDR3 runs to 20 residues. The CDR3 reads CASSLALLAGGPGPEETQYF. The CDR3 DNA reads TGCGCCAGCAGCTTGGCCTTGTTAGCGGGAGGGCCGGGTCCAGAAGAGACCCAGTACTTC.

The V gene is TRBV7-9, the J gene TRBJ2-7, with D hard to call. Trimming cost V 8 bases and J 2 bases, with 13 bases left between them. The CDR3 runs to 13 residues. In germline, CDR1 is SEHNR, CDR2 FQNEAQ (reference sequence). The CDR3 region is CASSPTAPYEQYF. DNA for the CDR3: TGTGCCAGCTCACCTACGGCTCCCTACGAGCAGTACTTC.

V usage is TRBV11-2 and J usage is TRBJ1-1; no clear D gene. Germline V lookup: CDR1 SGHAT, CDR2 FQNNGV. The CDR3 has 15 residues. Trimming left V 5 bases short and J 4 bases short, with 17 bases between. CDR3 loop: CASSLRGGGSTEAFF. CDR3 sequence (DNA): TGTGCCAGCAGCCTACGAGGAGGTGGAAGCACTGAAGCTTTCTTT.

The CDR3 sequence is CASSLEDRGNSPLHF. The CDR3 DNA reads as TGTGCCAGCAGCTTGGAGGACAGGGGCAATTCACCCCTCCACTTT. The chain has TRBV5-6 and TRBJ1-6; 9 positions match TRBD1. The CDR3 runs to 15 residues. Germline V gene sequence: CDR1 SGHDT, CDR2 YYEEEE. V gave up 0 bases and J gave up 7 bases; unmatched junction bases: 2.

The V gene is TRBV5-1, the J gene TRBJ2-7, with 9 positions matching TRBD1. V lost 3 bases, J lost 2 bases, and 6 bases stayed unmatched. This CDR3 is built from 15 residues. Per germline, CDR1 SGHRS and CDR2 YFSETQ. The chain's CDR3 is CASSWDRDRAYEQYF. DNA for the CDR3: TGCGCCAGCAGCTGGGACCGGGACAGGGCCTACGAGCAGTACTTC.

This clonotype is a singleton in its sample. A much larger clone lies one base from this, so it may be a read error. The chain employs TRBV9 and TRBJ1-6, with D possibly matching TRBD1 (5 bases). Germline CDR1 is SGDLS and CDR2 is YYNGEE. This CDR3 spans 15 amino acids. In DNA, the CDR3 is TGTGCCGGCAGCCCCACCGACAGCGCTGGTTCACCCCTCCACTTT. Translated: CAGSPTDSAGSPLHF.

J is TRBJ2-7 and V is TRBV20-1; the D gene could be TRBD1 or TRBD2 (5 bases each). V gave up 4 bases and J gave up 7 bases, with 17 bases separating them. The germline CDR1 and CDR2 sequences are DFQATT and SNEGSKA (reference sequence). This CDR3 contains 13 residues. The CDR3 sequence is CSATGLNTGEQYF. Here the CDR3 DNA reads TGCAGTGCTACGGGGCTTAACACCGGGGAGCAGTACTTC.

V usage is TRBV4-1 and J usage is TRBJ2-6; D gene ambiguous. This CDR3 region has 13 residues. Per germline, CDR1 MGHRA and CDR2 YSYEKL. Trimming pared 0 bases from V and 6 bases from J, leaving 3 bases between. Here the CDR3 reads CASSQDQANVLTF. The CDR3 coding sequence is TGCGCCAGCAGCCAAGATCAGGCCAACGTCCTGACTTTC.

This clonotype was observed at least ten times. The V gene is TRBV25-1, the J gene TRBJ1-5, with D unclear. In germline, CDR1 is MGHDK, CDR2 SYGVNS. Trimming cost V 3 bases and J 6 bases, with 9 bases left between them. The CDR3 extends over 13 amino acids. CDR3: CASSEYNGQPQHF. Here the CDR3 DNA reads TGTGCCAGCAGTGAGTATAATGGTCAGCCCCAGCATTTT. Complete variable domain (other parts from reference TRBV25-1 and TRBJ1-5): EADIYQTPRYLVIGTGKKITLECSQTMGHDKMYWYQQDPGMELHLIHYSYGVNSTEKGDLSSESTVSRIRTEHFPLTLESARPSHTSQYLCASSEYNGQPQHFGDGTRLSIL.

The chain links TRBV10-3 to TRBJ1-5, with TRBD1 identical over 9 bases. The length of the CDR3 is 16 residues. Trimming removed 0 bases from V and 5 bases from J; junction bases left unmatched: 5. Germline-derived CDR1 and CDR2 are ENHRY and SYGVKD. The DNA of the CDR3 is TGTGCCATCAGTGAGTCGATTGGGACAGGGTATCAGCCCCAGCATTTT. This sequence encodes CAISESIGTGYQPQHF.

This clonotype was observed at least ten times. The chain combines TRBV2 with TRBJ2-2, with no clear D. The germline V gene has CDR1 SNHLY and CDR2 FYNNEI. V lost 4 bases and J lost 0, with 6 bases in between. This CDR3 contains 14 residues. CDR3 amino acids: CASSGAANTGELFF. In nucleotides, the CDR3 is TGTGCCAGCAGTGGGGCTGCGAACACCGGGGAGCTGTTTTTT.

On this clonotype: Given a much more abundant clone one base away, this may be a read error. The chain combines TRBV6-5 with TRBJ1-5; 8 nucleotides line up with TRBD1. CDR1 is MNHEY and CDR2 is SVGAGI in the germline V gene. CDR3 size: 15 residues. Trimming took 6 bases from V and 3 from J; bases not matched to a gene: 7. CDR3 residues: CASRPLTGDNQPQHF. In DNA form, the CDR3 reads TGTGCCAGCAGGCCTTTGACAGGGGACAATCAGCCCCAGCATTTT.

In its sample, this clonotype was seen many times. V and J are TRBV19 and TRBJ1-1, with a possible D match to TRBD1 (5 bases). This CDR3 is built from 14 residues. The germline V and J ends were trimmed by 7 bases and 3 bases, with 15 bases remaining between them. Germline assignment: CDR1 LNHDA and CDR2 SQIVND (reference sequence). The DNA of the CDR3 is TGTGCCAGTAAGGTGGACGGGGACGACACTGAAGCTTTCTTT. Residues: CASKVDGDDTEAFF. Together with reference TRBV19 and TRBJ1-1, the CDR3 gives the full variable domain: DGGITQSPKYLFRKEGQNVTLSCEQNLNHDAMYWYRQDPGQGLRLIYYSQIVNDFQKGDIAEGYSVSREKKESFPLTVTSAQKNPTAFYLCASKVDGDDTEAFFGQGTRLTVV.

This clonotype showed up just once. This chain uses TRBV7-2 with TRBJ2-7, with D tentatively TRBD2 (6 bases). The J call could be wrong; TRBJ2-1 is a better fit for the DNA end. Per germline, CDR1 SGHTA and CDR2 FQGNSA. This CDR3 is 15 amino acids long. The CDR3 DNA is TGTGCCAGCAGCTTAGGGGTACTAGCAAGCAATGAGCAGTTCTTC. It specifies CASSLGVLASNEQFF.

The chain uses TRBV29-1 and TRBJ2-5; no definite D call. The CDR3 length is 8 residues. The germline V gene encodes CDR1 SQVTM and CDR2 ANQGSEA. V lost 4 bases and J lost 12, with 6 bases in between. The CDR3 DNA sequence: TGCAGCGTTGTCGCGAAGTACTTC. It yields the protein CSVVAKYF. Based on the CDR3 plus reference TRBV29-1 and TRBJ2-5, the full variable domain is SAVISQKPSRDICQRGTSLTIQCQVDSQVTMMFWYRQQPGQSLTLIATANQGSEATYESGFVIDKFPISRPNLTFSTLTVSNMSPEDSSIYLCSVVAKYFGPGTRLLVL.

The J gene is TRBJ2-5, the V gene TRBV11-2; 9 bases align to TRBD2. The CDR3 runs 17 residues. J lost 4 bases, V lost 5 bases, and 14 bases had no gene match. CDR1 is SGHAT and CDR2 is FQNNGV in the germline V gene. In nucleotides, the CDR3 is TGTGCCAGCAGCACTCCCAAGGGCGGGGGGGCCGGAGAGACCCAGTACTTC. It codes for CASSTPKGGGAGETQYF.

The chain links TRBV14 to TRBJ1-1; 9 bases are a match to TRBD1. Germline V lookup: CDR1 SGHDN, CDR2 FVKESK. There are 16 residues in the CDR3. The V gene end was trimmed by 5 bases and the J gene end by 5 bases; junction bases not matched to a gene: 12. The CDR3 spells CASSWPGQGARTEAFF. In nucleotides, the CDR3 is TGTGCCAGCAGCTGGCCGGGACAGGGAGCGAGGACTGAAGCTTTCTTT.

This clonotype was detected a few times. V and J are TRBV20-1 and TRBJ1-1, with D perhaps matching TRBD1 (5 bases). Germline V lookup: CDR1 DFQATT, CDR2 SNEGSKA (reference sequence). V was pared by 3 bases and J by 5 bases, with 13 bases between. The CDR3 runs to 13 residues. The CDR3 nucleotides read TGCAGTGCTAGGGGGGAGGGAAGGACTGAAGCTTTCTTT. Its translation: CSARGEGRTEAFF.

This clonotype has a count of ten or more. The genes are TRBV20-1 and TRBJ1-1, with D perhaps matching TRBD1 (5 bases). Trimming removed 5 bases from V and 3 bases from J, with 13 bases in between. Germline assignment: CDR1 DFQATT and CDR2 SNEGSKA (reference sequence). This CDR3 spans 13 amino acids. The CDR3 DNA sequence: TGCAGTGCTGCGGGGGGAGGGGACACTGAAGCTTTCTTT. As protein: CSAAGGGDTEAFF.

The chain links TRBV9 to TRBJ1-6; D uncertain. In germline, CDR1 is SGDLS, CDR2 YYNGEE. V lost 4 bases and J lost 10, with 18 bases in between. The CDR3 sequence is 15 residues long. The CDR3 region has the DNA TGTGCCAGCAGCTCCTCCCTAGGGCTCCAATCACCCCTCCACTTT. This translates into CASSSSLGLQSPLHF.

This clonotype has a single count. A clone one base away is much larger, so this may be a read error. The rearrangement links TRBV29-1 to TRBJ2-5; no clear D. With 0 bases removed from V and 5 bases from J, the gap between germline ends came to 19 bases. CDR3 size: 16 residues. CDR1 is SQVTM, CDR2 ANQGSEA, per germline. The CDR3 loop is CSVEDHPAVFGETQYF. CDR3 DNA sequence: TGCAGCGTTGAAGATCACCCGGCGGTCTTTGGGGAGACCCAGTACTTC.